This record looks at one TCR beta chain sequence and its context. Its antigen remains unidentified. Being one base from a much bigger clone, this may be a read error. A second 7 to 11 cycle PCR used barcoded and J-beta primers. TCRdb called the 5' RACE reads again in MiXCR, with one record for every CDR3 protein. The data show some 940,000 distinct CDR3 sequences, with around 29% seen just once and roughly 10% held by the top ten. These data are taken from a study of blood T cells in healthy people across ages. Study-level points and caveats: It was held that the diversity estimates obtained from one million T cells were underestimates.

Per the germline V gene, CDR1 is DFQATT and CDR2 is SNEGSKA (reference sequence). The V gene lost 1 base and the J gene lost 10 bases, with 20 bases spanning the gap. The CDR3 is made up of 14 amino acids. In addition, the sample was reused for a study of T cells of mothers and their children.

This chain uses TRBV20-1 with TRBJ2-7; perhaps TRBD1 as D (5 bases). The sequenced material came from blood. This TCR was sampled from a woman aged 40 to 50 in good health. CDR3 protein: CSARVGLGAEIQYF. Here the CDR3 DNA reads TGCAGTGCTAGAGTTGGATTAGGGGCAGAGATCCAGTACTTC.